A single sample gave rise to the 10 T cell receptor beta chains below, sequenced in a study of blood T cell repertoires in COVID-19. TCRdb's table, derived via immunoSEQ multiplex PCR, lists solely in-frame clones and lacks some. The sample lists 170,000 or so clones, roughly 86% occurring once. Input material: peripheral blood. All receptors come from a man in his fifties or sixties with COVID-19, enrolled during active disease.

This chain joins TRBV15 and TRBJ2-1; D unclear. The germline gives CDR1 LNHNV, CDR2 YYDKDF (reference sequence). The germline V and J ends were trimmed by 4 bases and 0 bases, with 7 bases remaining between them. The CDR3 spans 14 residues. The CDR3 DNA reads as TGTGCCACCAGCACCGCGAGCTCCTACAATGAGCAGTTCTTC. Translating it yields CATSTASSYNEQFF.

This chain uses TRBV9 with TRBJ1-2; TRBD1 is a possible D gene (6 bases). The V and J ends lost 0 bases and 5 bases respectively, with 14 bases between them. The germline CDR1 and CDR2 sequences are SGDLS and YYNGEE. CDR3 length equals 15 residues. The CDR3 DNA follows: TGTGCCAGCAGCGTAGGCGGCAGGGGAGAGTATGGCTACACCTTC. Amino acid sequence: CASSVGGRGEYGYTF.

A few counts support this clone. The chain has TRBV5-1 and TRBJ1-2; 9 bases are a match to TRBD1. This CDR3 is 14 amino acids long. With 2 bases clipped from V and 3 bases from J, the junction kept 2 bases outside the gene matches. Germline CDR1 SGHRS, CDR2 YFSETQ. The CDR3 region is CASSFGDRDYGYTF. CDR3 in DNA: TGCGCCAGCAGCTTCGGGGACAGGGACTATGGCTACACCTTC.

The genes are TRBV3-1 (or the pseudogene TRBV3-2) and TRBJ2-2; no firm D call. The CDR3 has 13 residues. With 4 bases removed from V and 7 bases from J, the gap between germline ends came to 10 bases. CDR1 and CDR2 from the germline V gene are LGHDT and YNNKEL (reference sequence). CDR3 nucleotide sequence: TGTGCCAGCAGCCCCGGCGGTTTCGGGGAGCTGTTTTTT. Translated: CASSPGGFGELFF.

The chain combines TRBV5-1 with TRBJ1-1; D is undetermined. Germline V gene sequence: CDR1 SGHRS, CDR2 YFSETQ. Deletions cut 0 bases from V and 6 bases from J, with 9 bases between. The CDR3 runs 13 residues. The CDR3 loop is CASSLVGSAEAFF. The CDR3, as DNA: TGCGCCAGCAGCTTGGTAGGGAGCGCTGAAGCTTTCTTT.

The chain links TRBV9 to TRBJ2-7; tentative D call: TRBD1 (5 bases). The CDR3 runs 18 residues. Trimming stripped 1 base from V and 0 bases from J, with 20 bases between. Germline V gene sequence: CDR1 SGDLS, CDR2 YYNGEE. CDR3 nucleotide sequence: TGTGCCAGCAGCGTATTCCCAGGACGTCCAGGGTTCTCCTACGAGCAGTACTTC. Protein sequence: CASSVFPGRPGFSYEQYF.

The chain has TRBV27 and TRBJ2-1; possibly TRBD1 for D (5 bases). Germline V lookup: CDR1 MNHEY, CDR2 SMNVEV (reference sequence). Trimming took 6 bases from V and 4 from J, leaving 13 bases between them. The length of the CDR3 is 14 residues. The CDR3 sequence is CASSIGQLYNEQFF. The CDR3 nucleotides read TGTGCCAGCAGCATAGGACAACTGTACAATGAGCAGTTCTTC.

In nucleotides, the CDR3 is TGTGCCATCAGTGGGACTGTCGGGGAGACCCAGTACTTC. Translated: CAISGTVGETQYF. The V call is TRBV10-3, the J call TRBJ2-5; perhaps TRBD2 as D (5 bases). The ends were cut back, 4 bases at V and 5 bases at J, with 11 bases in the middle. This CDR3 is 13 amino acids long. CDR1 is ENHRY and CDR2 is SYGVKD in the germline V gene.

This clone was observed a single time. The CDR3 region is CASSTQGLTDTQYF. CDR3 nucleotides: TGTGCCAGCAGCACGCAGGGGTTGACAGATACGCAGTATTTT. This sequence joins TRBV5-8 and TRBJ2-3; D is perhaps TRBD1 (6 bases). V was trimmed by 4 bases and J by 3 bases, leaving 12 bases between them. CDR1 and CDR2 (germline): SGHTS, YDEGEE. This CDR3 region has 14 residues.

The genes are TRBV7-2 and TRBJ1-2, with D perhaps matching TRBD1 (6 bases). Germline V lookup: CDR1 SGHTA, CDR2 FQGNSA. V shed 1 base and J shed 0 bases, with 12 bases lying between them. The CDR3 is 16 amino acids. The CDR3 sequence: CASSLVGSGANYGYTF. The CDR3 bases are TGTGCCAGCAGCTTAGTTGGGTCAGGGGCTAACTATGGCTACACCTTC.